Each of the 7 T cell receptor beta chains below was sequenced from the same sample in a study of technical replicates of blood from a handful of donors. Clones were read by immunoSEQ multiplex PCR, and TCRdb kept only the in-frame ones, dropping some. The data contain 45,000 to 60,000 clones, roughly 95% of them singletons. The sequencing sample was made of T cells isolated from PBMCs. These receptors originate from a human donor in good health.

This chain uses TRBV13 with TRBJ2-5; D possibly corresponds to TRBD2 (6 bases). Germline V CDR1 and CDR2: PRHDT, FYEKMQ (reference sequence). This CDR3 is 13 amino acids long. Trimming cost V 3 bases and J 2 bases, with 7 bases left between them. CDR3 nucleotide sequence: TGTGCCAGCAGCTTCGGGACTCAAGAGACCCAGTACTTC. This sequence encodes CASSFGTQETQYF.

The chain employs TRBV4-2 and TRBJ1-1; D is possibly TRBD1 (6 bases). The CDR3 covers 14 residues. Germline V lookup: CDR1 LGHNA, CDR2 YNFKEQ. Trimming stripped 5 bases from V and 4 bases from J, with 14 bases between. This CDR3 is CASSWYRDGTEAFF. For the CDR3, the DNA is TGTGCCAGCAGCTGGTACAGGGATGGCACTGAAGCTTTCTTT.

The J gene is TRBJ2-1, the V gene TRBV9, with D maybe TRBD1 (6 bases). The CDR3 runs 13 residues. V was cut by 1 base and J by 8 bases, with 10 bases left in between. CDR1 is SGDLS, CDR2 YYNGEE, per germline. CDR3 amino acids: CASSVTGNDEQFF. DNA for the CDR3: TGTGCCAGCAGCGTAACAGGGAACGATGAGCAGTTCTTC.

This clone was seen just once. The chain employs TRBV9 and TRBJ2-7, with 10 nucleotides matching TRBD2. Unmatched junction bases numbered 0, after V lost 0 bases and J lost 3 bases. The CDR3 runs to 14 residues. CDR1 and CDR2 from the germline V gene are SGDLS and YYNGEE. The CDR3 sequence: CASSVASGGYEQYF. CDR3 in DNA: TGTGCCAGCAGCGTAGCTAGCGGGGGCTACGAGCAGTACTTC.

This chain joins TRBV28 and TRBJ1-3; 7 bases match TRBD1. The CDR3 contains 16 residues. V lost 5 bases and J lost 0; bases outside the gene matches: 7. Germline CDR1 MDHEN, CDR2 SYDVKM. CDR3 DNA sequence: TGTGCCAGCAGTGGGGGACAGCCTTTCTCTGGAAACACCATATATTTT. Its translation is CASSGGQPFSGNTIYF.

The chain joins TRBV20-1 to TRBJ2-5; tentative D call: TRBD2 (5 bases). Trimming removed 4 bases from V and 5 bases from J, with 8 bases in between. CDR1 and CDR2 (germline): DFQATT, SNEGSKA (reference sequence). This CDR3 has 11 residues. The CDR3 loop reads CSATPGETQYF. Here the CDR3 DNA reads TGCAGTGCTACCCCGGGGGAGACCCAGTACTTC.

The chain has TRBV7-2 and TRBJ2-1; 8 bases match TRBD2. Looked up from germline, CDR1 is SGHTA and CDR2 is FQGNSA. The CDR3 loop spans 15 amino acids. Trimming removed 5 bases from V and 3 bases from J; junction bases left unmatched: 6. CDR3 in amino acids: CASSPLREDYNEQFF. For the CDR3, the DNA is TGTGCCAGCAGCCCCCTGCGGGAGGACTACAATGAGCAGTTCTTC.